The rows below give T cell receptor beta chains drawn from one sample of a study of blood T cell repertoires in COVID-19. Profiling relied on immunoSEQ multiplex PCR, and the TCRdb table lists in-frame clones only, not all of them. Of 150,000 to 200,000 clones in the sample, 88% were seen once. The sequencing sample was made of PBMCs or T cells enriched from blood (not recorded which). All receptors come from a young woman who had recovered from COVID-19. CDR3s include the opening cysteine and the closing phenylalanine or tryptophan. A D gene is named only where the DNA matches it firmly. For some rows the clone size is stated as once, few or many, or as a class when expanded; others skip it.

size: NA; V: TRBV27; J: TRBJ1-2; D: NA; DNA: TGTGCCAGCAGTTTATCGACGTCGGGGGGCGGAGGCTACACCTTC; CDR3: CASSLSTSGGGGYTF
size: NA; V: TRBV19; J: TRBJ2-1; D: TRBD2; DNA: TGTGCCAGTAGTTCCCGGACTAGCGGGGGGATCAATGAGCAGTTCTTC; CDR3: CASSSRTSGGINEQFF
size: NA; V: TRBV28; J: TRBJ2-2; D: NA; DNA: TGTGCCAGCAGTTTCTTGTCCCCTAGCTGGGGCACCGGGGAGCTGTTTTTT; CDR3: CASSFLSPSWGTGELFF
size: once; V: TRBV6-2/TRBV6-3; J: TRBJ1-2; D: NA; DNA: TGTGCCAGCAGCCCCCGGACAGCCTATGGCTACACCTTC; CDR3: CASSPRTAYGYTF
size: many; V: TRBV19; J: TRBJ1-1; D: TRBD1; DNA: TGTGCCACTAGTATAACAGGGGAAACTGAAGCTTTCTTT; CDR3: CATSITGETEAFF
size: NA; V: TRBV28; J: TRBJ1-1; D: TRBD1; DNA: TGTGCCAGCAGTCTCTACAGGGGGAGCACTGAAGCTTTCTTT; CDR3: CASSLYRGSTEAFF
size: NA; V: TRBV9; J: TRBJ1-2; D: NA; DNA: TGTGCCAGCAGCGTAGCTATCGCGGCCCAGGGCTACACCTTC; CDR3: CASSVAIAAQGYTF
size: NA; V: TRBV28; J: TRBJ1-5; D: TRBD1; DNA: TGTGCCAGCAGCAACCCAGGGGGCAGTCATCAGCCCCAGCATTTT; CDR3: CASSNPGGSHQPQHF
size: NA; V: TRBV27; J: TRBJ2-3; D: TRBD1; DNA: TGTGCCAGCAGTTCTCCTCAGGGGGCAGGGGATACGCAGTATTTT; CDR3: CASSSPQGAGDTQYF
size: NA; V: TRBV27; J: TRBJ1-1; D: NA; DNA: TGTGCCAGCGGCCTCGTTAACACTGAAGCTTTCTTT; CDR3: CASGLVNTEAFF
size: NA; V: TRBV4-1; J: TRBJ2-7; D: TRBD2; DNA: TGCGCCAGCAGCCCCCTCCTGTTGACTAGCGACACCTACGAGCAGTACTTC; CDR3: CASSPLLLTSDTYEQYF
size: NA; V: TRBV28; J: TRBJ1-2; D: NA; DNA: TGTGCCAGCACTAGGACGGGAAACTATGGCTACACCTTC; CDR3: CASTRTGNYGYTF
size: NA; V: TRBV28; J: TRBJ2-7; D: NA; DNA: TGTGCCAGCAGTGGGGGGGCAGACTCCTACGAGCAGTACTTC; CDR3: CASSGGADSYEQYF
size: NA; V: TRBV4-1; J: TRBJ1-2; D: TRBD1; DNA: TGCGCCAGCAGCCAAGATCCGGTTACAGGGGGACGCTATGGCTACACCTTC; CDR3: CASSQDPVTGGRYGYTF
size: NA; V: TRBV19; J: TRBJ1-6; D: NA; DNA: TGTGCCAGTAGTATCTCGAACTCGGCAGGGGATAATTCACCCCTCCACTTT; CDR3: CASSISNSAGDNSPLHF
size: few; V: TRBV6-5; J: TRBJ1-3; D: NA; DNA: TGTGCCAGCAGCCCAGTGATCTTCTCTGGAAACACCATATATTTT; CDR3: CASSPVIFSGNTIYF
size: NA; V: TRBV2; J: TRBJ2-3; D: NA; DNA: TGTGCCAGCATACGGATGGGGCCGGAGGGAACAGATACGCAGTATTTT; CDR3: CASIRMGPEGTDTQYF
size: NA; V: TRBV4-2; J: TRBJ1-4; D: NA; DNA: TGTGCCAGCAGCCAAGCCTCAGGGTGGGGTAGGATGAAACTGTTTTTT; CDR3: CASSQASGWGRMKLFF
size: NA; V: TRBV3-1/TRBV3-2; J: TRBJ1-1; D: NA; DNA: TGTGCCAGCAGCCACCCAGGAGGGACTGAAGCTTTCTTT; CDR3: CASSHPGGTEAFF
size: once; V: TRBV28; J: TRBJ1-6; D: NA; DNA: TGTGCCAGCAGTCCAGACAGTTGGCCAACCTATAATTCACCCCTCCACTTT; CDR3: CASSPDSWPTYNSPLHF
size: NA; V: TRBV28; J: TRBJ2-3; D: NA; DNA: TGTGCCAGCAGCCGAAGGATGGCGGGAATATCCACAGATACGCAGTATTTT; CDR3: CASSRRMAGISTDTQYF
size: NA; V: TRBV30; J: TRBJ2-3; D: NA; DNA: TGTGCCTGGAGTGTAACGGGAGCAACAGATACGCAGTATTTT; CDR3: CAWSVTGATDTQYF
size: NA; V: TRBV7-2; J: TRBJ2-2; D: TRBD1; DNA: TGTGCCAGCGGAACAGGGGCCGGGGCCGGGGAGCTGTTTTTT; CDR3: CASGTGAGAGELFF
size: NA; V: TRBV5-1; J: TRBJ1-1; D: NA; DNA: TGCGCCAGCAGGGGTTCAGGGGAAGCTTTCTTT; CDR3: CASRGSGEAFF
size: NA; V: TRBV4-2; J: TRBJ2-1; D: TRBD2; DNA: TGTGCCAGCAGCCAAGATGCGGGAGTAAGTTTCAATGAGCAGTTCTTC; CDR3: CASSQDAGVSFNEQFF
size: NA; V: TRBV5-8; J: TRBJ1-1; D: NA; DNA: TGTGCCAGCAGCTTTGGAGGGAACACTGAAGCTTTCTTT; CDR3: CASSFGGNTEAFF
size: NA; V: TRBV27; J: TRBJ1-1; D: TRBD1; DNA: TGTGCCAGCAGCCTTCAGACAGGGAGCACTGAAGCTTTCTTT; CDR3: CASSLQTGSTEAFF
size: NA; V: TRBV24-1; J: TRBJ2-6; D: NA; DNA: TGTGCCACCTCGGCAAGGGCAGGGGTGGCATCTGGGGCCAACGTCCTGACTTTC; CDR3: CATSARAGVASGANVLTF
size: NA; V: TRBV11-3; J: TRBJ2-7; D: TRBD1; DNA: TGTGCCAGCAGCTTAGGCGGGACAGGGGAGAGGAGAACCTACGAGCAGTACTTC; CDR3: CASSLGGTGERRTYEQYF
size: NA; V: TRBV10-1; J: TRBJ2-1; D: NA; DNA: TGCGCCAGCAGTGACGGGTCTGTTTACAATGAGCAGTTCTTC; CDR3: CASSDGSVYNEQFF
size: NA; V: TRBV6-2/TRBV6-3; J: TRBJ2-4; D: NA; DNA: TGTGCCAGCAGTTACGGGCAGGGGTACAACATTCAGTACTTC; CDR3: CASSYGQGYNIQYF
size: few; V: TRBV7-9; J: TRBJ2-7; D: NA; DNA: TGTGCCAGCAGCTTACAGGGCATCCACGAGCAGTACTTC; CDR3: CASSLQGIHEQYF
size: NA; V: TRBV24-1; J: TRBJ2-2; D: NA; DNA: TGTGCCACCAGTGATTCCAGGGGGGCTGGGGCCGGGGAGCTGTTTTTT; CDR3: CATSDSRGAGAGELFF
size: NA; V: TRBV6-5; J: TRBJ2-5; D: TRBD2; DNA: TGTGCCAGCAGGGCTAGCGGGGGGGCTTTGGAGACCCAGTACTTC; CDR3: CASRASGGALETQYF
size: NA; V: TRBV24-1; J: TRBJ1-1; D: NA; DNA: TGTGCCACCAGTGATAACAGTATGAACACTGAAGCTTTCTTT; CDR3: CATSDNSMNTEAFF
size: NA; V: TRBV28; J: TRBJ2-7; D: NA; DNA: TGTGCCAGCAGTTTATGGGGGGGAGAGCAGTACTTC; CDR3: CASSLWGGEQYF
size: NA; V: TRBV7-9; J: TRBJ2-7; D: NA; DNA: TGTGCCAGCAGCTTGGGCGGACTAAGCTACGAGCAGTACTTC; CDR3: CASSLGGLSYEQYF
size: few; V: TRBV3-1/TRBV3-2; J: TRBJ2-1; D: TRBD2; DNA: TGTGCCAGCAGCCAAGATGTGGTAGCGGGGCGTGAGCAGTTCTTC; CDR3: CASSQDVVAGREQFF
size: NA; V: TRBV6-5; J: TRBJ2-7; D: TRBD1; DNA: TGTGCCCCGGACAGGGTCAAGTCCTACGAGCAGTACTTC; CDR3: CAPDRVKSYEQYF
size: once; V: TRBV7-2; J: TRBJ2-1; D: TRBD2; DNA: TGTGCCAGCAGCTTGGCGGGGGGGCCTAGTGAGCAGTTCTTC; CDR3: CASSLAGGPSEQFF
size: once; V: TRBV6-1; J: TRBJ2-7; D: NA; DNA: TGTGCCAGCAGTGAAGCCAAACTCGGGTATGAGCAGTACTTC; CDR3: CASSEAKLGYEQYF
size: NA; V: TRBV9; J: TRBJ1-6; D: TRBD1; DNA: TGTGCCAGCAGCTCATGGGGACAGGGGAGTTCACCCCTCCACTTT; CDR3: CASSSWGQGSSPLHF
size: NA; V: TRBV9; J: TRBJ2-3; D: TRBD1; DNA: TGTGCCAGCAGAGACAGGGAAACCAGTAGCACAGATACGCAGTATTTT; CDR3: CASRDRETSSTDTQYF
size: NA; V: TRBV2; J: TRBJ2-7; D: TRBD2; DNA: TGTGCCAGCAGGCAGGATAGGACTAGCGTCGGGGACGAGCAGTACTTC; CDR3: CASRQDRTSVGDEQYF
size: NA; V: TRBV28; J: TRBJ2-4; D: NA; DNA: TGTGCCAGCAGTTTTAGGGGGTCCGCCAAAAACATTCAGTACTTC; CDR3: CASSFRGSAKNIQYF
size: NA; V: TRBV5-6; J: TRBJ2-7; D: TRBD1; DNA: TGTGCCAGCAGCTTCGGGACCGGGACAGCTTTGGTCTACGAGCAGTACTTC; CDR3: CASSFGTGTALVYEQYF
size: NA; V: TRBV5-1; J: TRBJ1-4; D: TRBD1; DNA: TGCGCCAGCAGCACAGACGGACAGGTCGGCGAAAAACTGTTTTTT; CDR3: CASSTDGQVGEKLFF